Following are 32 T cell receptor beta chains from one sample sequenced in a study of control samples from healthy donors and cancer patients. Assay used: immunoSEQ multiplex PCR; TCRdb lists only in-frame clones, some missing. This table has about 160,000 clones, 95% to 96% appearing once. The sequencing input was blood. These receptors were taken from a woman between 25 and 40 years old in good health.

CDR3: CSVEGLAGDSYEQYF. The CDR3 nucleotides read TGCAGCGTTGAAGGGCTAGCGGGGGACTCCTACGAGCAGTACTTC. The J gene is TRBJ2-7, the V gene TRBV29-1, with 10 positions matching TRBD2. Trimming removed 1 base from V and 0 bases from J; junction bases left unmatched: 3. Germline V gene lookup returns CDR1 SQVTM and CDR2 ANQGSEA. The CDR3 runs to 15 residues.

The chain carries TRBV24-1 and TRBJ1-5; D perhaps matches TRBD1 (6 bases). CDR3 size: 15 residues. Trimming shortened V by 4 bases and J by 3 bases, and 12 bases separated the two germline ends. Germline V gene data show CDR1 as KGHDR and CDR2 as SFDVKD. CDR3 region: CATSDNRATNQPQHF. CDR3 nucleotide sequence: TGTGCCACCAGTGACAACAGGGCTACCAATCAGCCCCAGCATTTT.

This clone has only one observation. The chain uses TRBV28 and TRBJ1-5; D is uncertain. V was cut by 4 bases and J by 6 bases, with 16 bases left in between. This CDR3 is built from 15 residues. CDR1 is MDHEN, CDR2 SYDVKM, per germline. The CDR3 loop reads CASSSHEEGGQPQHF. Written as DNA, the CDR3 is TGTGCCAGCAGTTCACATGAGGAGGGCGGTCAGCCCCAGCATTTT. Drawing the rest from reference TRBV28 and TRBJ1-5, the complete variable domain is DVKVTQSSRYLVKRTGEKVFLECVQDMDHENMFWYRQDPGLGLRLIYFSYDVKMKEKGDIPEGYSVSREKKERFSLILESASTNQTSMYLCASSSHEEGGQPQHFGDGTRLSIL.

This chain links TRBV28 with TRBJ2-5; 7 positions match TRBD1. The length of the CDR3 is 17 residues. CDR1 MDHEN and CDR2 SYDVKM come from the germline V gene. Trimming at V came to 2 bases and at J to 5 bases, leaving 14 bases not matched to a gene. CDR3: CASSLRQSGGLWETQYF. The CDR3, as DNA: TGTGCCAGCAGTTTAAGACAGTCAGGGGGTCTTTGGGAGACCCAGTACTTC.

V and J are TRBV4-1 and TRBJ1-6; TRBD1 aligns across 8 bases. This CDR3 has 15 residues. CDR1 and CDR2 (germline): MGHRA, YSYEKL. Trimming cost V 3 bases and J 7 bases; bases outside gene matches: 5. The CDR3 protein is CASSQRRQGNSPLHF. The CDR3 bases are TGCGCCAGCAGCCAGAGGAGACAGGGGAATTCACCCCTCCACTTT.

The V gene is TRBV3-1 (or the pseudogene TRBV3-2), the J gene TRBJ2-1; 8 nucleotides agree with TRBD2. CDR1 and CDR2 from the germline V gene are LGHDT and YNNKEL (reference sequence). The CDR3 covers 18 residues. The ends lost 0 bases at V and 5 bases at J; junction bases unmatched: 12. Written as DNA, the CDR3 is TGTGCCAGCAGCCAAGATACCCGGCTAGCGGGTGGGAACAATGAGCAGTTCTTC. Translating it yields CASSQDTRLAGGNNEQFF.

The chain joins TRBV20-1 to TRBJ2-7; 8 bases map to TRBD2. J was trimmed by 2 bases and V by 3 bases; bases with no gene match: 6. CDR3 length equals 14 residues. CDR1 DFQATT and CDR2 SNEGSKA come from the germline V gene (reference sequence). The CDR3 nucleotides are TGCAGTGCTAGTTCGCGGGAGGTGACCTACGAGCAGTACTTC. Encoded protein: CSASSREVTYEQYF.

This clone was seen only once. V gene TRBV6-2 or TRBV6-3 combines with J gene TRBJ1-5, with 7 bases fitting TRBD1. The CDR3 is made up of 15 amino acids. Germline CDR1 and CDR2: MNHEY and SVGEGT. J lost 4 bases, V lost 6 bases, and 9 bases had no gene match. The CDR3 sequence is CASSMGQFWNQPQHF. The CDR3, as DNA: TGTGCCAGCAGCATGGGACAGTTTTGGAATCAGCCCCAGCATTTT.

The chain employs TRBV30 and TRBJ1-1; D is perhaps TRBD1 (5 bases). Trimming cost V 3 bases and J 0 bases, with 8 bases left between them. The CDR3 is made up of 13 amino acids. Per germline, CDR1 GTSNPN and CDR2 SVGIG (reference sequence). The CDR3 here is CAWSPTVNTEAFF. As DNA, the CDR3 is TGTGCCTGGAGCCCGACAGTGAACACTGAAGCTTTCTTT.

The J gene is TRBJ2-5, the V gene TRBV18; D is undetermined. The CDR3 extends over 13 amino acids. Germline loops: CDR1 KGHSH, CDR2 LQKENI. The V and J ends lost 3 bases and 7 bases respectively, with 12 bases between them. The CDR3 loop reads CASSPSSVRTQYF. CDR3 bases: TGTGCCAGCTCACCGTCCAGCGTACGGACCCAGTACTTC.

The chain is built from TRBV10-3 and TRBJ2-7; D gene ambiguous. The CDR3 runs to 14 residues. The germline V gene encodes CDR1 ENHRY and CDR2 SYGVKD. V gave up 2 bases and J gave up 2 bases, with 10 bases separating them. This CDR3 is CAISEASPPYEQYF. CDR3 DNA: TGTGCCATCAGTGAGGCTAGTCCGCCCTACGAGCAGTACTTC.

The chain recombines TRBV21-1 with TRBJ1-5; TRBD1, as called in the table, went unchecked against the DNA. TRBV21-1 has pseudogene status. The CDR3 covers 16 residues. Written as DNA, the CDR3 is TGTGCCCGCCGGGACAGGGTTAGATATAGCAATCAGCCCCAGCATTTT. It codes for CARRDRVRYSNQPQHF.

This chain uses TRBV28 with TRBJ1-6; D is uncertain. Germline CDR1 reads MDHEN; CDR2 reads SYDVKM. The CDR3 covers 14 residues. The germline V and J ends were trimmed by 8 bases and 9 bases, with 17 bases remaining between them. This chain's CDR3 is CASCSLLSRSPLHF. CDR3 in DNA: TGTGCCAGCTGTTCCCTTCTTTCACGTTCACCCCTCCACTTT.

The chain recombines TRBV28 with TRBJ2-4, with a weak D call TRBD1 (6 bases). Germline CDR1 and CDR2: MDHEN and SYDVKM. V shed 6 bases and J shed 0 bases, with 15 bases lying between them. The length of the CDR3 is 16 residues. CDR3: CASRPSGVRAKNIQYF. As DNA, the CDR3 is TGTGCCAGCAGACCCTCAGGGGTTCGAGCCAAAAACATTCAGTACTTC.

This chain connects TRBV12-3 or TRBV12-4 to TRBJ2-2; unclear D gene. This CDR3 region has 13 residues. V shed 5 bases and J shed 3 bases, with 7 bases lying between them. CDR3 amino acids: CASSTAHTGELFF. The CDR3 bases are TGTGCCAGCAGTACCGCACACACCGGGGAGCTGTTTTTT.

The rearrangement joins TRBV13 to TRBJ1-1; unclear D gene. CDR1 PRHDT and CDR2 FYEKMQ come from the germline V gene (reference sequence). The CDR3 consists of 13 residues. Trimming took 0 bases from V and 7 from J, leaving 9 bases between them. The CDR3 is CASSLGAPNEAFF. Written as DNA, the CDR3 is TGTGCCAGCAGCTTAGGGGCCCCTAATGAAGCTTTCTTT.

The chain has TRBV2 and TRBJ1-1, with D possibly TRBD1 on 5 matching bases. Trimming left V 2 bases short and J 1 base short, with 14 bases between. This CDR3 is 16 amino acids long. Germline lookup yields CDR1 SNHLY and CDR2 FYNNEI. The CDR3 DNA sequence: TGTGCCAGCAGTGAAATCCCAGGGCTGGGGAACACTGAAGCTTTCTTT. It specifies CASSEIPGLGNTEAFF.

This chain joins TRBV11-3 and TRBJ2-2; 9 bases fit TRBD1. The CDR3 is 15 amino acids. Per the germline V gene, CDR1 is SGHNT and CDR2 is YENEEA. Losses at the gene ends were 5 bases for V and 7 bases for J; bases not matched to a gene: 8. CDR3 amino acids: CASSPGDRAVGELFF. The CDR3 coding sequence is TGTGCCAGCAGCCCCGGGGACAGGGCAGTCGGGGAGCTGTTTTTT.

This chain links TRBV5-1 with TRBJ1-2; 10 bases map to TRBD1. Looked up from germline, CDR1 is SGHRS and CDR2 is YFSETQ. With 4 bases clipped from V and 5 bases from J, the junction kept 8 bases outside the gene matches. CDR3 size: 15 residues. For the CDR3, the DNA is TGCGCCAGCAGCGGCTCCGGGACAGGGGTTTATGGCTACACCTTC. Protein: CASSGSGTGVYGYTF.

The chain links TRBV7-8 to TRBJ2-2, with a possible D match to TRBD2 (5 bases). The V end lost 4 bases, the J end lost 4 bases, and 13 bases lay between the germline ends. Germline CDR1 is SGHVS and CDR2 is FQNEAQ. The CDR3 is made up of 15 amino acids. The CDR3 nucleotides are TGTGCCAGCAGCTCAGCCGGGGTAGCCACCGGGGAGCTGTTTTTT. Translating gives CASSSAGVATGELFF.

This clone is a singleton in its sample. The V gene is TRBV7-9, the J gene TRBJ1-4, with D tentatively TRBD1 (6 bases). Germline V gene data show CDR1 as SEHNR and CDR2 as FQNEAQ (reference sequence). V dropped 2 bases and J dropped 0 bases, with 7 bases sitting between them. CDR3 size: 15 residues. CDR3 region: CASSLTGTTNEKLFF. The CDR3 nucleotides are TGTGCCAGCAGCTTAACAGGGACAACTAATGAAAAACTGTTTTTT.

The rearrangement joins TRBV3-1 (or the pseudogene TRBV3-2) to TRBJ2-3; the D is unclear. Trimming removed 1 base from V and 4 bases from J, with 0 bases in between. The CDR3 is 11 residues long. Germline-derived CDR1 and CDR2 are LGHDT and YNNKEL (reference sequence). CDR3 loop: CASSQADTQYF. The CDR3 bases are TGTGCCAGCAGCCAAGCAGATACGCAGTATTTT.

The chain has TRBV7-9 and TRBJ2-6; D is perhaps TRBD1 (5 bases). Germline assignment: CDR1 SEHNR and CDR2 FQNEAQ (reference sequence). The CDR3 has 15 amino acids. The V gene lost 3 bases and the J gene lost 1 base, with 7 bases spanning the gap. The CDR3 region is CASSFRESGANVLTF. DNA for the CDR3: TGTGCCAGCAGCTTCAGGGAATCTGGGGCCAACGTCCTGACTTTC.

The chain recombines TRBV19 with TRBJ1-1, with no clear D. Trimming cost V 5 bases and J 6 bases, with 13 bases left between them. Germline values: CDR1 LNHDA, CDR2 SQIVND (reference sequence). There are 13 residues in the CDR3. The CDR3 DNA reads TGTGCCAGTAGTCATTTGGGAAGCGCTGAAGCTTTCTTT. Protein product: CASSHLGSAEAFF.

The rearrangement uses TRBV6-6 and TRBJ2-1; 7 bases fit TRBD1. Germline trimming cut 6 bases from V and 0 bases from J; bases unmatched to any gene: 5. Germline assignment: CDR1 MNHNY and CDR2 SVGAGI (reference sequence). The CDR3 spans 15 residues. This chain's CDR3 is CASRSQGNSYNEQFF. The CDR3 coding sequence is TGTGCCAGCAGGTCACAGGGGAACTCCTACAATGAGCAGTTCTTC.

This chain uses TRBV19 with TRBJ2-2, with TRBD1 as a possible D gene (6 bases). V shed 5 bases and J shed 3 bases, with 10 bases lying between them. Germline loops: CDR1 LNHDA, CDR2 SQIVND (reference sequence). The CDR3 sequence is 14 residues long. CDR3 protein: CASSAHRDTGELFF. The CDR3 region has the DNA TGTGCCAGTAGTGCCCACAGGGACACCGGGGAGCTGTTTTTT.

This clone was picked up one time. In DNA, the CDR3 is TGTGCCAGCAGCTTGGGTCGGTCCGAGACCCAGTACTTC. This translates into CASSLGRSETQYF. This chain connects TRBV5-6 to TRBJ2-5; unclear D gene. Trimming removed 0 bases at V and 5 bases at J, with 8 bases between. The CDR3 runs 13 residues. The germline gives CDR1 SGHDT, CDR2 YYEEEE.

The chain carries TRBV18 and TRBJ2-1, with TRBD1 identical over 10 bases. CDR1 is KGHSH, CDR2 LQKENI, per germline. This CDR3 is 12 amino acids long. V dropped 4 bases and J dropped 9; count of bases not matched to a gene: 0. This chain's CDR3 is CASSRDRGEQFF. The CDR3, as DNA: TGTGCCAGCTCACGGGACAGGGGTGAGCAGTTCTTC.

The chain joins TRBV6-1 to TRBJ2-7, with D perhaps matching TRBD2 (7 bases). V was shortened by 1 base and J by 3 bases, with 13 bases between the two germline ends. The CDR3 is made up of 15 amino acids. The germline V gene has CDR1 MNHNS and CDR2 SASEGT. The CDR3 nucleotides read TGTGCCAGCAGTGAAGACTCGGGGGGCAGCTACGAGCAGTACTTC. Translated: CASSEDSGGSYEQYF.

This chain joins TRBV25-1 and TRBJ1-1; the D gene is possibly TRBD1 (6 bases). The CDR3 spans 15 residues. The germline V gene encodes CDR1 MGHDK and CDR2 SYGVNS. Trimming pared 1 base from V and 3 bases from J, leaving 12 bases between. This CDR3 reads CASSESQGRDTEAFF. As DNA, the CDR3 is TGTGCCAGCAGTGAATCCCAGGGGAGGGACACTGAAGCTTTCTTT.

The chain employs TRBV28 and TRBJ2-7; perhaps TRBD2 as D (6 bases). V was shortened by 5 bases and J by 7 bases, with 15 bases between the two germline ends. Germline V gene data show CDR1 as MDHEN and CDR2 as SYDVKM. The CDR3 covers 13 residues. The CDR3 DNA reads as TGTGCCAGCAGTGATGGGGGGTATGAAGAGCAGTACTTC. Protein: CASSDGGYEEQYF.

The table lists this clone with a count of one. The chain joins TRBV9 to TRBJ2-7; 14 nucleotides match TRBD2. CDR1 is SGDLS, CDR2 YYNGEE, per germline. Trimming at V came to 4 bases and at J to 6 bases, leaving 9 bases not matched to a gene. This CDR3 region has 16 residues. CDR3 in DNA: TGTGCCAGCAGCTCCAGCCCGGGACTAGCGGGAGCCGAGCAGTACTTC. This codes for CASSSSPGLAGAEQYF.